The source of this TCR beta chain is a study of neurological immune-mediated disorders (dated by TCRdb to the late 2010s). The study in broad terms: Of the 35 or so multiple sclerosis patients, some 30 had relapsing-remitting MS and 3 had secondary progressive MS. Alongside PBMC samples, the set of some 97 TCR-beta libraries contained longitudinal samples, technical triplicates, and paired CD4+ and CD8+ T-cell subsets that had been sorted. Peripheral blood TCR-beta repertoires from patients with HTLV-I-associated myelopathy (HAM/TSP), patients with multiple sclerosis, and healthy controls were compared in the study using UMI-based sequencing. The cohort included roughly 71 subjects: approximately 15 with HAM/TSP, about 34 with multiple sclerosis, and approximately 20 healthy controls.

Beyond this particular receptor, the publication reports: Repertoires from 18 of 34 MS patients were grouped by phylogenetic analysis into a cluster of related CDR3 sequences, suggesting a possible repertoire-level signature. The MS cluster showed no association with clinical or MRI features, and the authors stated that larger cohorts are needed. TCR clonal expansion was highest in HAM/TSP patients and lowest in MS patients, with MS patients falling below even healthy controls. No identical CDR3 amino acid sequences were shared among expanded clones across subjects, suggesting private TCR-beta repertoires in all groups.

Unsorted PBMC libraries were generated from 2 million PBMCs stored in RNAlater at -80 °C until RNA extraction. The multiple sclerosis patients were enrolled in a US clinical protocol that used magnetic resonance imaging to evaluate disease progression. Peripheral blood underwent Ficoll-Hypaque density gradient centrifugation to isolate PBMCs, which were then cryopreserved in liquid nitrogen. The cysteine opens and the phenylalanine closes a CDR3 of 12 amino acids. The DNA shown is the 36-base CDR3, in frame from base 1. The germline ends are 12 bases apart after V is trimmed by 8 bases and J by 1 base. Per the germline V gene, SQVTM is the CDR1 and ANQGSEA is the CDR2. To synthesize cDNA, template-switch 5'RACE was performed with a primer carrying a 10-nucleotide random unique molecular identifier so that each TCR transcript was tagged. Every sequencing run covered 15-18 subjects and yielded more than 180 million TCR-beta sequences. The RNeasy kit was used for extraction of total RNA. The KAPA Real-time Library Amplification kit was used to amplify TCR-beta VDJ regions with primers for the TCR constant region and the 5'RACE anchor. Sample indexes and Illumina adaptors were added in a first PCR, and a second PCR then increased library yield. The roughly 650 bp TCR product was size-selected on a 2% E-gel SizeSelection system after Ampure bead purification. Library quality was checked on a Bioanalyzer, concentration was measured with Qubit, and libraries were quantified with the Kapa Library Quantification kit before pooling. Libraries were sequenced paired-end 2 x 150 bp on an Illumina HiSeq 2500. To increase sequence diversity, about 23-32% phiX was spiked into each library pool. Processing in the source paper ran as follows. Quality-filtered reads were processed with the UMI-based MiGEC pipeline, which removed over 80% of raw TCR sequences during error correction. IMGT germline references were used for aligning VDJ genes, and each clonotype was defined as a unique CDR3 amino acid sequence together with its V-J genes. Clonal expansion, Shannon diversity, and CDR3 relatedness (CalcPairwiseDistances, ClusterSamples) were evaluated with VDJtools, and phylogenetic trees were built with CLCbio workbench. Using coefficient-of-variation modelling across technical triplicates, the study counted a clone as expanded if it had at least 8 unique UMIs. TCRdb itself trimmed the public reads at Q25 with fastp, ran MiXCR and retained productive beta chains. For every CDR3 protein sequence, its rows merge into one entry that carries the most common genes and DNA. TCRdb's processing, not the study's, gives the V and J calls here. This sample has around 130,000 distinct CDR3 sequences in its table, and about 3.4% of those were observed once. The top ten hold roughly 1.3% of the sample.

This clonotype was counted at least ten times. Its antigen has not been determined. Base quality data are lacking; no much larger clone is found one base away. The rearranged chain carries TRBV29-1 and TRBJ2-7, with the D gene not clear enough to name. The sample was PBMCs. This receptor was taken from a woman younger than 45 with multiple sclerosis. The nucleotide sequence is TGCAGCTACAAGACGGGTTCCTACGAGCAGTACTTC. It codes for CSYKTGSYEQYF.